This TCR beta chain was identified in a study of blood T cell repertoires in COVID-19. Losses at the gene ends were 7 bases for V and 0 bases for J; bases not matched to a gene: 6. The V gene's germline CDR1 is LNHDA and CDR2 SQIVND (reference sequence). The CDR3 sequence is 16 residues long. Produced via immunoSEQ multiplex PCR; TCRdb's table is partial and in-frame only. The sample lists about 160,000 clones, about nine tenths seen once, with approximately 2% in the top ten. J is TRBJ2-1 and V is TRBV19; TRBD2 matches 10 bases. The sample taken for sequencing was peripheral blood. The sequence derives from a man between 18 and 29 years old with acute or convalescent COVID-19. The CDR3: CASTKQRGGSYNEQFF. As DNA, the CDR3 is TGTGCCAGTACCAAACAGCGGGGGGGCTCCTACAATGAGCAGTTCTTC. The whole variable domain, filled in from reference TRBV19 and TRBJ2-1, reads DGGITQSPKYLFRKEGQNVTLSCEQNLNHDAMYWYRQDPGQGLRLIYYSQIVNDFQKGDIAEGYSVSREKKESFPLTVTSAQKNPTAFYLCASTKQRGGSYNEQFFGPGTRLTVL.